This is a list of T cell receptor beta chains from one sample in a study of cytomegalovirus exposure and HLA in healthy donors. Produced via immunoSEQ multiplex PCR; TCRdb's table is partial and in-frame only. The data contain some 92,000 clones, about 80% of them singletons. The source material was PBMCs. Every receptor here comes from a man aged 18 to 29 in good health and CMV-seropositive. CDR3s include the opening cysteine and the closing phenylalanine or tryptophan. Fields, in order: V gene, J gene, clone size, D gene, CDR3 protein. D genes are given only for firm matches. Rows may omit the clone size; those that give it use once, few, many or a size class.

v_gene: TRBV6-1; j_gene: TRBJ2-3; abundance: few; d_gene: TRBD2; CDR3aa: CATRLATDTQYF
v_gene: TRBV2; j_gene: TRBJ1-2; abundance: -; d_gene: -; CDR3aa: CASSDVTANYGYTF
v_gene: TRBV6-5; j_gene: TRBJ2-3; abundance: -; d_gene: TRBD2; CDR3aa: CASSYSQRGGTDTQYF
v_gene: TRBV18; j_gene: TRBJ1-2; abundance: -; d_gene: TRBD1; CDR3aa: CASSPDRAYGYTF
v_gene: TRBV2; j_gene: TRBJ2-5; abundance: -; d_gene: TRBD2; CDR3aa: CASSLAGGSPQETQYF
v_gene: TRBV19; j_gene: TRBJ1-1; abundance: -; d_gene: -; CDR3aa: CASRNWRYTEAFF
v_gene: TRBV10-3; j_gene: TRBJ1-5; abundance: -; d_gene: TRBD1; CDR3aa: CAISPTGDNQPQHF
v_gene: TRBV5-1; j_gene: TRBJ2-7; abundance: -; d_gene: -; CDR3aa: CASRVTGLGSYEQYF
v_gene: TRBV4-2; j_gene: TRBJ1-2; abundance: -; d_gene: TRBD1; CDR3aa: CASSPRTGDLNYGYTF
v_gene: TRBV4-1; j_gene: TRBJ1-1; abundance: -; d_gene: -; CDR3aa: CASSQPSGSFEAFF
v_gene: TRBV5-8; j_gene: TRBJ2-5; abundance: -; d_gene: -; CDR3aa: CARFPYQETQYF
v_gene: TRBV7-2; j_gene: TRBJ1-2; abundance: -; d_gene: -; CDR3aa: CASSFRTDGYTF
v_gene: TRBV28; j_gene: TRBJ1-1; abundance: -; d_gene: -; CDR3aa: CASSTIGGVNTEAFF
v_gene: TRBV15; j_gene: TRBJ1-5; abundance: -; d_gene: -; CDR3aa: CATSRDPGKDQPQHF
v_gene: TRBV5-1; j_gene: TRBJ2-3; abundance: -; d_gene: -; CDR3aa: CASSFEAFPTDTQYF
v_gene: TRBV19; j_gene: TRBJ2-1; abundance: -; d_gene: TRBD2; CDR3aa: CASRTSGGYNEQFF
v_gene: TRBV28; j_gene: TRBJ1-2; abundance: -; d_gene: -; CDR3aa: CASSRQGLYGYTF
v_gene: TRBV28; j_gene: TRBJ1-1; abundance: -; d_gene: -; CDR3aa: CASSSTGLNTEAFF
v_gene: TRBV6-1; j_gene: TRBJ1-5; abundance: -; d_gene: TRBD1; CDR3aa: CASSESSPGGVQPQHF
v_gene: TRBV7-2; j_gene: TRBJ2-7; abundance: -; d_gene: -; CDR3aa: CASSLPGTGWNEQYF
v_gene: TRBV5-1; j_gene: TRBJ2-7; abundance: -; d_gene: TRBD1; CDR3aa: CASSDGQAYEQYF
v_gene: TRBV7-9; j_gene: TRBJ1-4; abundance: once; d_gene: -; CDR3aa: CASSLGAGKNEKLFF
v_gene: TRBV29-1; j_gene: TRBJ1-2; abundance: -; d_gene: -; CDR3aa: CISLGGESDGYTF
v_gene: TRBV13; j_gene: TRBJ1-1; abundance: -; d_gene: -; CDR3aa: CASSPPQLTEAFF
v_gene: TRBV28; j_gene: TRBJ1-5; abundance: -; d_gene: TRBD1; CDR3aa: CASSRQGVQGPQHF
v_gene: TRBV7-2; j_gene: TRBJ2-3; abundance: -; d_gene: TRBD2; CDR3aa: CASSFDGGFADTQYF
v_gene: TRBV2; j_gene: TRBJ2-3; abundance: -; d_gene: TRBD2; CDR3aa: CASSGASGISTDTQYF
v_gene: TRBV28; j_gene: TRBJ1-3; abundance: -; d_gene: -; CDR3aa: CASRSIGGSGNTIYF
v_gene: TRBV27; j_gene: TRBJ2-3; abundance: -; d_gene: -; CDR3aa: CASSLQGAVAYF
v_gene: TRBV6-1; j_gene: TRBJ1-5; abundance: -; d_gene: -; CDR3aa: CASMSRSNQPQHF
v_gene: TRBV6-1; j_gene: TRBJ2-1; abundance: -; d_gene: -; CDR3aa: CASSERSLDNEQFF
v_gene: TRBV5-6; j_gene: TRBJ2-1; abundance: -; d_gene: TRBD1; CDR3aa: CASSHGTGEKFF
v_gene: TRBV27; j_gene: TRBJ2-1; abundance: -; d_gene: -; CDR3aa: CASSFRTNTRIYNEQFF
v_gene: TRBV5-1; j_gene: TRBJ2-2; abundance: few; d_gene: -; CDR3aa: CASSLSGKNTGELFF
v_gene: TRBV29-1; j_gene: TRBJ1-1; abundance: -; d_gene: -; CDR3aa: CSAHPGYTEAFF
v_gene: TRBV7-2; j_gene: TRBJ1-2; abundance: -; d_gene: -; CDR3aa: CASSLGQGSRYGYTF
v_gene: TRBV10-3; j_gene: TRBJ2-3; abundance: -; d_gene: -; CDR3aa: CAISEDRYADTQYF
v_gene: TRBV6-1; j_gene: TRBJ1-1; abundance: few; d_gene: -; CDR3aa: CAGGRTTEAFF
v_gene: TRBV6-1; j_gene: TRBJ1-2; abundance: -; d_gene: -; CDR3aa: CASSGTDFYGYTF
v_gene: TRBV19; j_gene: TRBJ1-4; abundance: -; d_gene: -; CDR3aa: CASSISPEAHEKLFF
v_gene: TRBV6-1; j_gene: TRBJ1-2; abundance: once; d_gene: -; CDR3aa: CAIMTDGYTF
v_gene: TRBV30; j_gene: TRBJ2-5; abundance: -; d_gene: -; CDR3aa: CACMRGRETQYF
v_gene: TRBV5-1; j_gene: TRBJ2-7; abundance: few; d_gene: TRBD2; CDR3aa: CASSLVRGGSSYEQYF
v_gene: TRBV6-1; j_gene: TRBJ1-3; abundance: -; d_gene: -; CDR3aa: CASRTGDLSGNTIYF
v_gene: TRBV5-4; j_gene: TRBJ1-4; abundance: -; d_gene: TRBD1; CDR3aa: CASSLGGDRTVEKLFF
v_gene: TRBV15; j_gene: TRBJ2-1; abundance: -; d_gene: TRBD1; CDR3aa: CATSRVGQEAFYNEQFF
v_gene: TRBV7-2; j_gene: TRBJ2-1; abundance: -; d_gene: -; CDR3aa: CASSLWSGEGNEQFF
v_gene: TRBV5-6; j_gene: TRBJ2-5; abundance: -; d_gene: -; CDR3aa: CASSFGTPQETQYF
v_gene: TRBV9; j_gene: TRBJ1-2; abundance: few; d_gene: -; CDR3aa: CASSVGQTNSGGYTF
v_gene: TRBV6-1; j_gene: TRBJ2-3; abundance: -; d_gene: TRBD1; CDR3aa: CASASRTGGTDTQYF
v_gene: TRBV11-2; j_gene: TRBJ1-6; abundance: -; d_gene: -; CDR3aa: CASSLAPVNSPLHF